This note documents a single T cell receptor (beta chain) sequence. Its antigen is unknown. One base away there is no much larger clone; base qualities are not given. This entry comes from a study of control samples from healthy donors and cancer patients (TCRdb year 2020). The CDR3 covers 13 residues, taking in both the cysteine and the phenylalanine. Only CDR3 DNA remains: 39 bases, in frame from the first base. As encoded in the germline V gene, CDR1 is SGHRS while CDR2 is YFSETQ. Compared with germline, V lacks 4 bases and J lacks 6 bases; bases without a gene match: 6. The method was the immunoSEQ multiplex PCR assay. In TCRdb, the immuneACCESS table is reduced to in-frame sequences with V and J assigned. These tables do not hold every clone; where another copy was compared, an unresolved V gene accounts for under half, and the others remain unexplained. Counted in this sample were 150,000 to 180,000 clones; about 94% of them appeared once. Approximately 5.7% of the sample is in the top ten clones.

Rearrangement joined TRBV5-1 to TRBJ1-2; TRBD1 agrees with 7 junctional bases. The sequence came from a middle-aged man in good health. Specimen: blood. The nucleotide sequence reads TGCGCCAGCAGCACTTTTCAGGGGGATGGCTACACCTTC. It encodes CASSTFQGDGYTF.